A selection of T cell receptor beta chains follows, all from one sample in a study of shared clonotypes between healthy human individuals. Sequencing used immunoSEQ multiplex PCR; TCRdb keeps in-frame clones, though not all of them. The data hold some 1 million clones, with about 70% observed a single time. The sequencing input was memory CD4+ T cells sorted from blood. These receptor sequences come from a young man in good health. The CDR3 runs from the conserved cysteine through the conserved F or W.

cdr3_aa j_call v_call
CASSGTGIHEQYF TRBJ2-7 TRBV11-1
CASSEGPANYGYTF TRBJ1-2 TRBV6-1
CASSYGNVYEQYF TRBJ2-7 TRBV6-6
CASTEGRWNTEAFF TRBJ1-1 TRBV19
CASSVAGGWADTQYF TRBJ2-3 TRBV9
CASSETPPGAQYF TRBJ2-5 TRBV2
CASSARNQPQHF TRBJ1-5 TRBV13
CASSFQDRAYF TRBJ1-3 TRBV28
CASSLQGSNEKLFF TRBJ1-4 TRBV7-2
CASSSTGLLNSPLHF TRBJ1-6 TRBV6-5
CASSLGQGKGNQPQHF TRBJ1-5 TRBV11-2
CASSLFTSGRRNEQYF TRBJ2-7 TRBV5-1
CASSESRPDTQYF TRBJ2-3 TRBV2
CASSTRDRGGAYGYTF TRBJ1-2 TRBV18
CASSWDRVGYGYTF TRBJ1-2 TRBV13
CASSLVWMETQYF TRBJ2-5 TRBV7-9
CASSESQGAREQYF TRBJ2-7 TRBV10-1
CASSKIDRGLEQYF TRBJ2-7 TRBV6-1
CASSSSGTKETQYF TRBJ2-5 TRBV5-1
CASSEGGLPDTQYF TRBJ2-3 TRBV10-1
CASSHGLAGELFF TRBJ2-2 TRBV11-3
CASLSTSGRVGEQFF TRBJ2-1 TRBV14
CAWILRDRETQYF TRBJ2-5 TRBV30
CAWSVTRTVFYNEQFF TRBJ2-1 TRBV30
CASSLAGTADEKLFF TRBJ1-4 TRBV5-1
CASSRRHRSYEQYF TRBJ2-7 TRBV28
CASQTNYGYTF TRBJ1-2 TRBV28
CASSLGQPNTGELFF TRBJ2-2 TRBV5-1
CASSHQNSPLHF TRBJ1-6 TRBV4-3
CASSYSRNTEAFF TRBJ1-1 TRBV5-1
CASSRTGTPATETQYF TRBJ2-5 TRBV6-6
CASSTPGQDYNEQFF TRBJ2-1 TRBV5-4
CAISESGVGTGELFF TRBJ2-2 TRBV10-3
CASSQSRNEQFF TRBJ2-1 TRBV14
CASSIQGTGANVLTF TRBJ2-6 TRBV19
CASSQGTGTGNTIYF TRBJ1-3 TRBV4-1
CASSLLRTPGGTDTQYF TRBJ2-3 TRBV13
CSVEEGGRQSFYGYTF TRBJ1-2 TRBV29-1
CASSQGAYEQYF TRBJ2-7 TRBV10-2